A selection of T cell receptor beta chains follows, all from one sample in a study of beta chain features in type 1 diabetes. The assay was immunoSEQ multiplex PCR, and TCRdb's table has in-frame clones only and misses some. The sample holds fewer than 900,000 clones, roughly 17% seen once. The sequenced sample consisted of naive CD4+ T cells from blood. The source is a woman younger than 30 in good health. Each CDR3 is given with its conserved first and last residue. A D gene is named only where the DNA matches it firmly. Some rows mark clone size as missing; the rest say once, few, many or name a class of expanded clone.

>TRBV13|NA|TRBJ2-2|NA
TGTGCCAGCAGCTTAGGATTGGTAACCGGGGAGCTGTTTTTT
CASSLGLVTGELFF
>TRBV28|few|TRBJ2-2|NA
TGTGCCATCAGAGGGGGGAACACCGGGGAGCTGTTTTTT
CAIRGGNTGELFF
>TRBV15|NA|TRBJ2-1|TRBD2
TGTGCCACCAGCAGAGTGACTAGCCTAGGCAATGAGCAGTTCTTC
CATSRVTSLGNEQFF
>TRBV7-9|few|TRBJ2-3|NA
TGTGCCAGCAGGAGGACCGTTGGGTCTTTGGCAGATACGCAGTATTTT
CASRRTVGSLADTQYF
>TRBV11-2|NA|TRBJ2-7|NA
TGTGCCAGCAGCTCTCACTACGAGCAGTACTTC
CASSSHYEQYF
>TRBV10-3|NA|TRBJ2-3|NA
TGTGCCATCAGTGGGGTCCAAGATACGCAGTATTTT
CAISGVQDTQYF
>TRBV7-9|few|TRBJ2-6|NA
TGTGCCAGCAGCTTATGGTCTGGGGCCAACGTCCTGACTTTC
CASSLWSGANVLTF
>TRBV6-1|few|TRBJ2-7|NA
TGTGCCAGCAGTCGCGGACCGAAATCCTACGAGCAGTACTTC
CASSRGPKSYEQYF
>TRBV7-9|NA|TRBJ1-5|NA
TGTGCCAGCAGCTCAATGGAGGACCAGCCCCAGCATTTT
CASSSMEDQPQHF
>TRBV4-2|NA|TRBJ2-7|NA
TGTGCCAGCAGCCCCACGACTGAGACCTACGAGCAGTACTTC
CASSPTTETYEQYF
>TRBV19|NA|TRBJ2-1|TRBD2
TGTGCCAGTAGTATGCCGGGACTAGTTGGGGGTGAGCAGTTCTTC
CASSMPGLVGGEQFF
>TRBV29-1|few|TRBJ2-7|NA
TGCAGCGTTGAAAATCCGAGCTCCTACGAGCAGTACTTC
CSVENPSSYEQYF
>TRBV10-3|many|TRBJ2-4|NA
TGTGCCATCAGTGAGCGGTTGGTGAACCTAGCCAAAAACATTCAGTACTTC
CAISERLVNLAKNIQYF
>TRBV29-1|NA|TRBJ2-1|NA
TGCAGCGCTGACCCCGGGGTTTACAATGAGCAGTTCTTC
CSADPGVYNEQFF
>TRBV28|NA|TRBJ2-7|NA
TGTGCCAGCAGTTTGACGTACGAGCAGTACTTC
CASSLTYEQYF
>TRBV2|few|TRBJ2-3|NA
TGTGCCAGCAGCGAACTAGCCCTCACAGATACGCAGTATTTT
CASSELALTDTQYF
>TRBV15|few|TRBJ2-1|TRBD2
TGTGCCACCAGCAGAGCCGGACTAGCGGACAATGAGCAGTTCTTC
CATSRAGLADNEQFF
>TRBV7-9|NA|TRBJ2-6|TRBD2
TGTGCCAGCAGCCAAGGTCGTGCTAGCGGATTCTCTGGGGCCAACGTCCTGACTTTC
CASSQGRASGFSGANVLTF
>TRBV20-1|NA|TRBJ1-2|NA
TGCAGTGCTAGAGTCCTGCGTGGCTACACCTTC
CSARVLRGYTF
>TRBV28|NA|TRBJ2-7|TRBD2
TGTGCCAGCGGAGGACTAGATTCCGAGCAGTACTTC
CASGGLDSEQYF
>TRBV25-1|NA|TRBJ2-3|TRBD1
TGTGCCAGCAGCCCGGACAGGGAGGAGGCAGATACGCAGTATTTT
CASSPDREEADTQYF
>TRBV10-3|many|TRBJ2-1|TRBD2
TGTGCCATCAGCGGACTAGCGGGACGCAATGAGCAGTTCTTC
CAISGLAGRNEQFF
>TRBV7-2|NA|TRBJ2-3|TRBD2
TGTGCCAGCAGTTTTTCCCCGACTAGCGGGATAAGAGATACGCAGTATTTT
CASSFSPTSGIRDTQYF
>TRBV7-9|few|TRBJ2-7|TRBD2
TGTGCCAGCAGCTTAAAGCCGGGGACTAGCGGGAGTATCTACGAGCAGTACTTC
CASSLKPGTSGSIYEQYF
>TRBV10-3|NA|TRBJ2-7|TRBD2
TGTGCCATCAGTGGGGGAGCGGGAGCCTACGAGCAGTACTTC
CAISGGAGAYEQYF
>TRBV5-6|NA|TRBJ1-2|NA
TGTGCCAGCAGCTTGGTAGTAAGACTACGGCTTAACTATGGCTACACCTTC
CASSLVVRLRLNYGYTF
>TRBV7-2|few|TRBJ2-5|TRBD2
TGTGCCAGCAGCTCTGCCGGGACTATACAAGAGACCCAGTACTTC
CASSSAGTIQETQYF
>TRBV19|NA|TRBJ1-1|NA
TGTGCCAGTAGTATACGCTCCGGCAGCTTGAACACTGAAGCTTTCTTT
CASSIRSGSLNTEAFF
>TRBV18|few|TRBJ1-5|NA
TGTGCCAGCTCACCGGTGGGCAATCAGCCCCAGCATTTT
CASSPVGNQPQHF
>TRBV27|few|TRBJ2-7|TRBD1
TGTGCCAGCAGTCCTCCCGGGACAGTTGCCGAGCAGTACTTC
CASSPPGTVAEQYF
>TRBV5-1|NA|TRBJ2-1|TRBD2
TGCGCCAGCAGCCGCGGACTAGCGGGAGCCAATGAGCAGTTCTTC
CASSRGLAGANEQFF
>TRBV10-3|NA|TRBJ2-5|NA
TGTGCCATCAGTGAGGAAAAGACCCAGTACTTC
CAISEEKTQYF
>TRBV5-6|NA|TRBJ1-5|NA
TGTGCCAGCAGCCGAACGAATCAGCCCCAGCATTTT
CASSRTNQPQHF
>TRBV6-5|few|TRBJ2-5|TRBD1
TGTGCCAGCAGTTACGGGACAGGGGGAGAGACCCAGTACTTC
CASSYGTGGETQYF
>TRBV6-5|few|TRBJ2-1|TRBD2
TGTGCCAGCAGTATTAGCGGGAACTCCTACAATGAGCAGTTCTTC
CASSISGNSYNEQFF
>TRBV11-3|few|TRBJ2-1|NA
TGTGCCAGCAGCTTAGGGAGTGAGCAGTTCTTC
CASSLGSEQFF
>TRBV5-4|NA|TRBJ2-4|TRBD2
TGTGCCAGCAGAGAACTAGCGGGAGGGCCAGATATTTGGTACTTC
CASRELAGGPDIWYF
>TRBV11-2|NA|TRBJ2-2|NA
TGTGCCAGCAGCCAAGGGGAGGCGAGGAGCGGGGAGCTGTTTTTT
CASSQGEARSGELFF
>TRBV7-2|NA|TRBJ2-7|NA
TGTGCCAGCAGAGGCACAGGGTTGATGGAGCAGTACTTC
CASRGTGLMEQYF
>TRBV9|NA|TRBJ2-3|NA
TGTGCCAGCAGCCTCACTCCCTCTTCAGATACGCAGTATTTT
CASSLTPSSDTQYF
>TRBV25-1|few|TRBJ1-2|TRBD1
TGTGCCAGCAGTGAATCCAGGGGGCGGTACACCTTC
CASSESRGRYTF